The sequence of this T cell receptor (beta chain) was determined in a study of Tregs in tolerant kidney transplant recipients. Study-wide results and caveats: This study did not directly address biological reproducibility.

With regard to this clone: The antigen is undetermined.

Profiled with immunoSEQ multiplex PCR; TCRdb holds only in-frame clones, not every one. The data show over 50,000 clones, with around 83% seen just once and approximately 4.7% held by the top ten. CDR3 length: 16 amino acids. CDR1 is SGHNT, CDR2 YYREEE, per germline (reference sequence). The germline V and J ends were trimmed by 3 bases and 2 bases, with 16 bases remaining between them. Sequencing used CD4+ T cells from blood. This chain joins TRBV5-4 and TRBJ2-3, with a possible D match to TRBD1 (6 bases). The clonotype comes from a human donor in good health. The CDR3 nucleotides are TGTGCCAGCAGCTACAGGGCGACCGGGACCACAGATACGCAGTATTTT. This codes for CASSYRATGTTDTQYF. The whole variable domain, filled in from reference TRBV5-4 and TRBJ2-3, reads ETGVTQSPTHLIKTRGQQVTLRCSSQSGHNTVSWYQQALGQGPQFIFQYYREEENGRGNFPPRFSGLQFPNYSSELNVNALELDDSALYLCASSYRATGTTDTQYFGPGTRLTVL.